This T cell receptor (beta chain) was profiled in a study of tumor-infiltrating lymphocytes in primary liver carcinoma. DNA and RNA were both co-extracted from 20-30 mg of bulk tissue that had not been sorted. Patients underwent surgical resection for primary liver carcinoma. Germline V lookup: CDR1 MDHEN, CDR2 SYDVKM. Trimming left V 3 bases short and J 4 bases short, with 19 bases between. The CDR3 covers 16 residues. With respect to this clonotype: A much larger clone lies a single base off, so this may be a read error.

TCR beta cDNA came from roughly 0.45 ug total RNA, primed with a constant-region primer. ARM-PCR, slightly modified, supplied the TCR beta libraries through three nested multiplex PCR rounds. A C-beta reverse primer and TRBV1-TRBV30 forward primers served in each of the first two PCR rounds, at roughly 10 cycles apiece. TCRdb fed the multiplex PCR reads into MiXCR, producing one record per CDR3 protein. The data show approximately 74,000 distinct CDR3 sequences, 65% to 75% seen once. The genes are TRBV28 and TRBJ2-7, with a possible D match to TRBD2 (6 bases). What was sequenced was liver tumor tissue from sampling region 4. Regarding subset: tumor region T4, right-lateral pole. This sequence was found in a woman aged 60-75 years with primary liver carcinoma and hepatitis B virus infection. The CDR3 nucleotides read TGTGCCAGCAGTTTCGGACTAACAGGAGGGATTTACGAGCAGTACTTC. Its protein product is CASSFGLTGGIYEQYF.